The text below deals with one TCR beta chain. At one of its ends the junction is not consistent with the germline gene, which may arise from a read error. Some clones are missing from TCRdb's copy, which holds only in-frame ones; the method was immunoSEQ multiplex PCR. The sample yields roughly 72,000 clones, 80% to 90% seen once. Baseline, cycle 4 day 1, and cycle 7 day 1 were the blood sampling points. The data stem from a study of OX40 agonist ivuxolimab in advanced cancers. In the study overall: 40% to 50% of patients had received prior checkpoint inhibitor therapy.

Germline lookup yields CDR1 PRHDT and CDR2 FYEKMQ (reference sequence). The CDR3 totals 13 residues. The specimen comprised CD4+ or CD8+ T cells sorted from blood, sampled in a trial of the OX40 agonist ivuxolimab. The receptor comes from an adult with an advanced solid tumor such as melanoma, head and neck, liver or kidney cancer. This chain links TRBV13 with TRBJ2-4, with D possibly matching TRBD1 (6 bases). CDR3 DNA: TGTGCCAGCAGATTAGGGGCCAGGGGCCAGATAAACTTC. Translated: CASRLGARGQINF.